This TCR beta chain was sequenced in a study of blood T cell repertoires in COVID-19. This table comes from immunoSEQ multiplex PCR, and its TCRdb copy is limited to in-frame clones, with some not included. The repertoire holds approximately 250,000 clones, less than 90% seen once, with almost 2% in the top ten. This CDR3 spans 17 amino acids. V trimming: 0 bases; J trimming: 7 bases; junction bases outside the gene matches: 9. Per germline, CDR1 MNHEY and CDR2 SVGEGT. This clonotype was obtained from a man aged 25 to 40 with active or convalescent COVID-19. Sequenced material: peripheral blood. This chain joins TRBV6-2 or TRBV6-3 and TRBJ1-5; TRBD1 matches at 10 bases. The CDR3 sequence is CASSYSSSRTGGQPQHF. The CDR3 DNA follows: TGTGCCAGCAGTTACTCTTCTTCCAGGACAGGGGGACAGCCCCAGCATTTT.